The clone carrying this T cell receptor beta chain occurred many times. The antigen is not known. Primed by a sample-barcoded 5' primer and a J-beta primer mix, a second PCR proceeded for 7 to 11 cycles. TCRdb used MiXCR to reprocess the 5' RACE reads, holding one entry per CDR3 protein. The sample yields some 1.5 million distinct CDR3 sequences, 25% to 30% seen once. These data originate in a study of blood T cells in healthy people across ages. Germline V gives CDR1 KGHSH, CDR2 LQKENI. V lost 8 bases, J lost 4 bases, and 14 bases lay in between. The CDR3 loop spans 13 amino acids. Study-level results: Age advanced and TCR beta diversity per million T cells fell, roughly linearly. Expanded clonotype shifts may have been confounded, as the donors had an unknown CMV status.

The study recruited healthy Caucasian donors from Russia who were aged about 6 to 90. The V call is TRBV18, the J call TRBJ1-2; maybe TRBD1 (5 bases). The sample was blood. The clonotype was recovered from a woman aged 25-40 years in good health. CDR3 DNA sequence: TGTGCCAGCAGCCCTGACAGTCTCTATGGCTACACCTTC. It yields the protein CASSPDSLYGYTF.